The clone carrying this T cell receptor beta chain was detected many times. The antigen remains unidentified. This CDR3 has 17 residues. CDR1 and CDR2 (germline): SGDLS, YYNGEE. Trimming cost V 0 bases and J 0 bases, with 14 bases left between them. The data originate from a study of CD8 T cells in ankylosing spondylitis. Study-wide findings and caveats: Clones linked with disease were CD8+ and fairly uncommon in the peripheral blood. Typical of ankylosing spondylitis blood, it appeared, was a TCR beta motif of under 10 highly homologous variants.

MiXCR, applied by TCRdb to the 5' RACE reads, yields one record per CDR3 protein. The profile shows roughly 200,000 distinct CDR3 sequences, 9.5% to 15% of them singletons. The TCR was taken from a male donor with ankylosing spondylitis or in good health (not recorded which). The source material was blood, either unsorted or a sorted T cell fraction (not recorded which). V and J are TRBV9 and TRBJ2-3; D unresolved. CDR3 sequence reads: CASSVGWRTTSTDTQYF. The CDR3 region has the DNA TGTGCCAGCAGCGTAGGGTGGAGAACAACTAGCACAGATACGCAGTATTTT.